This T cell receptor (beta chain) was sequenced in a study of T-cell reconstitution after alpha-beta-depleted transplantation in children. Preparing the TCRbeta library involved the use of unique molecular identifiers. TCRdb reprocessed the PCR reads with MiXCR, giving one entry per CDR3 protein. The sample holds fewer than 550,000 distinct CDR3 sequences, roughly a tenth seen once. Germline V CDR1 and CDR2: SGHRS, YFSETQ. V lost 5 bases, J lost 2 bases, and 14 bases lay in between. The CDR3 length is 14 residues. This clonotype was counted ten times or more. The chain has TRBV5-1 and TRBJ2-7; tentative D call: TRBD1 (6 bases). The TCR was taken from a human donor who donated a stem cell graft to a child with acute myeloid leukemia. The material sequenced was PBMCs from the stem cell graft donor, taken from the stem cell graft. CDR3 protein: CASSPRTVTYEQYF. CDR3 coding DNA: TGCGCCAGCAGTCCACGGACAGTTACCTACGAGCAGTACTTC. The complete variable domain, with remaining parts taken from reference TRBV5-1 and TRBJ2-7, reads KAGVTQTPRYLIKTRGQQVTLSCSPISGHRSVSWYQQTPGQGLQFLFEYFSETQRNKGNFPGRFSGRQFSNSRSEMNVSTLELGDSALYLCASSPRTVTYEQYFGPGTRLTVT.